The 21 T cell receptor beta chains reported below all come from one sample, sequenced in a study of response to subunit inactivated influenza vaccine. TCRdb re-analysed the RT-PCR reads in MiXCR, keeping a single row per CDR3 protein. Here the sample spans roughly 780,000 distinct CDR3 sequences, around a sixth being singletons. The sequencing used PBMCs from blood, collected 5 days after vaccination. The receptors come from a man aged 50-59 years who received an inactivated influenza vaccine.

The V and J genes are TRBV28 and TRBJ1-5; the match to TRBD1 covers 12 bases. The CDR3 is made up of 19 amino acids. Trimming took 4 bases from V and 2 from J; bases not matched to a gene: 12. Per germline, CDR1 MDHEN and CDR2 SYDVKM. CDR3 residues: CASSSLRDRGPGGNQPQHF. The CDR3 nucleotides read TGTGCCAGCAGTTCCCTCCGGGACAGGGGGCCGGGAGGCAATCAGCCCCAGCATTTT.

V is TRBV5-1 and J is TRBJ1-4; 8 bases fit TRBD1. J was trimmed by 5 bases and V by 1 base; bases with no gene match: 7. This CDR3 spans 16 amino acids. The germline CDR1 and CDR2 sequences are SGHRS and YFSETQ. CDR3 loop: CASSLPGTGQNEKLFF. The CDR3 nucleotides are TGCGCCAGCAGCTTGCCGGGGACAGGACAAAATGAAAAACTGTTTTTT.

Turning to this clonotype: One junction end does not reproduce the germline sequence, and a read error may be involved. The rearrangement links TRBV10-3 to TRBJ2-3; TRBD2 matches 13 bases. The V gene's germline CDR1 is ENHRY and CDR2 SYGVKD. The CDR3 is made up of 16 amino acids. CDR3 sequence reads: CAVSEQLAGGPDTQYF. The CDR3, as DNA: TGTGCCGTCAGTGAGCAACTAGCGGGGGGGCCAGATACGCAGTATTTT.

V usage is TRBV6-6 and J usage is TRBJ1-2; D perhaps matches TRBD1 (5 bases). The CDR3 contains 13 residues. V was clipped by 4 bases and J by 6 bases, with 12 bases between them. CDR1 and CDR2 from the germline V gene are MNHNY and SVGAGI (reference sequence). The chain's CDR3 is CASSFQGIDGYTF. The DNA of the CDR3 is TGTGCCAGCAGTTTCCAGGGAATCGATGGCTACACCTTC.

This clonotype appeared a few times. The chain uses TRBV7-9 and TRBJ2-2; 9 nucleotides agree with TRBD1. Germline V gives CDR1 SEHNR, CDR2 FQNEAQ (reference sequence). The junction had 6 bases not matched to a gene; V was cut back by 2 bases and J by 5 bases. The CDR3 runs to 16 residues. CDR3 in amino acids: CASSLLPGQGTGELFF. CDR3 bases: TGTGCCAGCAGCTTACTCCCGGGACAGGGTACCGGGGAGCTGTTTTTT.

This CDR3 reads CAWSVPGEVTEAFF. CDR3 coding DNA: TGTGCCTGGAGTGTACCTGGGGAGGTCACTGAAGCTTTCTTT. The rearrangement joins TRBV30 to TRBJ1-1, with unresolved D. Deletions cut 0 bases from V and 4 bases from J, with 12 bases between. The CDR3 loop spans 14 amino acids. The germline V gene encodes CDR1 GTSNPN and CDR2 SVGIG (reference sequence).

This chain uses TRBV7-3 with TRBJ2-1; 14 nucleotides line up with TRBD2. The V gene end was trimmed by 4 bases and the J gene end by 10 bases; junction bases not matched to a gene: 3. The CDR3 spans 14 residues. Germline loops: CDR1 SGHTA, CDR2 FQGTGA. In DNA form, the CDR3 reads TGTGCCAGCAGCTCGGGACTAGCGGGAGTCGAGCAGTTCTTC. Translated: CASSSGLAGVEQFF.

The CDR3 nucleotides are TGTGCCAGCAGCTTAGCGCTGGGGGCTCTCGTAGAGCAGTACTTC. Amino acid sequence: CASSLALGALVEQYF. The chain combines TRBV7-2 with TRBJ2-7; D is perhaps TRBD1 (6 bases). The CDR3 length is 15 residues. V lost 0 bases to trimming and J lost 7 bases, with 16 bases between them. The V gene's germline CDR1 is SGHTA and CDR2 FQGNSA.

The rearrangement links TRBV5-1 to TRBJ2-1; possible D gene TRBD1, 6 bases. CDR3 length: 13 residues. V lost 5 bases and J lost 5, with 11 bases in between. Germline lookup yields CDR1 SGHRS and CDR2 YFSETQ. CDR3 residues: CASSIYRDNEQFF. In DNA, the CDR3 is TGCGCCAGCAGTATTTACAGGGACAATGAGCAGTTCTTC.

The CDR3 sequence: CASSYLQGAETQYF. CDR3 DNA: TGTGCCAGCAGTTACCTCCAGGGGGCTGAGACCCAGTACTTC. The V call is TRBV6-5, the J call TRBJ2-5; TRBD1 aligns across 8 bases. V gave up 2 bases and J gave up 5 bases; unmatched junction bases: 4. CDR3 length: 14 residues. Per germline, CDR1 MNHEY and CDR2 SVGAGI.

This clonotype was detected only a few times. The V gene is TRBV20-1, the J gene TRBJ2-1; tentatively, D is TRBD2 (6 bases). Germline V gives CDR1 DFQATT, CDR2 SNEGSKA (reference sequence). Trimming removed 3 bases from V and 10 bases from J, with 13 bases in between. The CDR3 is 12 residues long. The CDR3 bases are TGCAGTGCTAGTCGCGGGAATAAGGAGCAGTTCTTC. Translated, it gives CSASRGNKEQFF.

The chain joins TRBV19 to TRBJ1-1; D is uncertain. CDR1 LNHDA and CDR2 SQIVND come from the germline V gene (reference sequence). This CDR3 has 15 residues. Trimming took 0 bases from V and 2 from J, leaving 10 bases between them. CDR3 sequence: CASSIEGRINTEAFF. The CDR3 DNA reads TGTGCCAGTAGTATAGAGGGCAGGATTAACACTGAAGCTTTCTTT.

The rearrangement uses TRBV29-1 and TRBJ1-5, with 7 positions matching TRBD1. V dropped 6 bases and J dropped 2; count of bases not matched to a gene: 7. The V gene's germline CDR1 is SQVTM and CDR2 ANQGSEA. This CDR3 has 14 residues. In DNA form, the CDR3 reads TGCAGCGTCCTCGAAGGGGGCGGCAATCAGCCCCAGCATTTT. Protein: CSVLEGGGNQPQHF.

This chain joins TRBV27 and TRBJ2-3; 7 bases are shared with TRBD2. In germline, CDR1 is MNHEY, CDR2 SMNVEV (reference sequence). Trimming cost V 10 bases and J 4 bases; bases outside gene matches: 8. The CDR3 is 13 residues long. This CDR3 reads CATGWGGADTQYF. Here the CDR3 DNA reads TGTGCCACAGGATGGGGGGGAGCAGATACGCAGTATTTT.

In its sample, this clonotype was seen a few times. This chain links TRBV6-5 with TRBJ2-7, with D perhaps TRBD2 (5 bases). With 0 bases removed from V and 3 bases from J, the gap between germline ends came to 15 bases. The germline CDR1 and CDR2 sequences are MNHEY and SVGAGI. This CDR3 is built from 16 residues. Here the CDR3 DNA reads TGTGCCAGCAGTTACTCGCGCGGGCAGGACCACTACGAGCAGTACTTC. Translating it yields CASSYSRGQDHYEQYF.

This clonotype appeared a few times. V is TRBV27 and J is TRBJ2-7; TRBD2 is a possible D gene (5 bases). This CDR3 is 18 amino acids long. Trimming took 2 bases from V and 5 from J, leaving 25 bases between them. Looked up from germline, CDR1 is MNHEY and CDR2 is SMNVEV (reference sequence). CDR3 bases: TGTGCCAGCAGTTTAAGGTCAACCAGGACGGGATACTTCCACGAGCAGTACTTC. It yields the protein CASSLRSTRTGYFHEQYF.

V and J are TRBV5-1 and TRBJ2-7; the match to TRBD1 covers 11 bases. The germline gives CDR1 SGHRS, CDR2 YFSETQ. With 1 base clipped from V and 4 bases from J, the junction kept 7 bases outside the gene matches. The CDR3 is 16 residues long. Here the CDR3 DNA reads TGCGCCAGCAGCTTGTTCCCGGGACAGGGGGTATACGAGCAGTACTTC. This gives the protein CASSLFPGQGVYEQYF.

V is TRBV9 and J is TRBJ2-1; TRBD2 matches at 7 bases. Germline V gives CDR1 SGDLS, CDR2 YYNGEE. J was trimmed by 3 bases and V by 2 bases; bases with no gene match: 5. The CDR3 has 15 residues. CDR3 nucleotides: TGTGCCAGCAGCGTCGGACTAGTCGGCTACAATGAGCAGTTCTTC. As protein: CASSVGLVGYNEQFF.

CDR3 sequence: CASSQDQRADTQYF. CDR3 bases: TGTGCCAGCAGCCAAGATCAAAGGGCGGATACGCAGTATTTT. The rearrangement joins TRBV4-2 to TRBJ2-3, with D uncertain. V was clipped by 0 bases and J by 6 bases, with 10 bases between them. The CDR3 is made up of 14 amino acids. The germline V gene encodes CDR1 LGHNA and CDR2 YNFKEQ.

The chain is built from TRBV5-5 and TRBJ2-1; D is unclear. CDR3 length equals 15 residues. Germline CDR1 reads SGHKS; CDR2 reads YYEKEE (reference sequence). V was trimmed by 3 bases and J by 6 bases, leaving 16 bases between them. The CDR3 loop reads CASSSGWGMGNEQFF. The CDR3 DNA sequence: TGTGCCAGCAGCTCTGGTTGGGGTATGGGCAATGAGCAGTTCTTC. Full variable domain (remainder filled in from reference TRBV5-5 and TRBJ2-1): DAGVTQSPTHLIKTRGQQVTLRCSPISGHKSVSWYQQVLGQGPQFIFQYYEKEERGRGNFPDRFSARQFPNYSSELNVNALLLGDSALYLCASSSGWGMGNEQFFGPGTRLTVL.

This clonotype turned up a few times. The rearrangement joins TRBV7-2 to TRBJ2-7; D is unresolved. Trimming stripped 1 base from V and 5 bases from J, with 9 bases between. The CDR3 consists of 13 residues. Germline CDR1 SGHTA, CDR2 FQGNSA. The CDR3 bases are TGTGCCAGCAGCTTAGAGCCAGGTAACGAGCAGTACTTC. Its translation is CASSLEPGNEQYF.